Reported below is one TCR beta chain. Its antigen is currently unknown. This record belongs to a study of monozygotic twins with inflammatory bowel disease. Study-wide points: Telling different T cell subtypes apart from each other was not possible. Patient-specific immunosuppressive treatments may have made repertoires more variable.

Germline V lookup: CDR1 SEHNR, CDR2 FQNEAQ (reference sequence). The CDR3 sequence is 13 residues long. TCRdb reprocessed the 5' RACE reads and keeps a single row for each CDR3 protein, giving no DNA. This sample's clone table lists about 450,000 distinct CDR3 sequences. The chain employs TRBV7-9 and TRBJ2-3; TCRdb lists TRBD2, though no DNA is available to test this call. Material for sequencing was blood. The TCR comes from a human donor with ulcerative colitis or Crohn's disease, or a healthy co-twin of an affected twin (not recorded which). Here the CDR3 reads CASSPTEGDTQYF.